This TCR beta chain was captured in a study of T cell responses to AZD1222 COVID-19 vaccine. Study observations and caveats: Variant regions that are unmutated are reportedly the target of nearly half of spike-specific TCRs.

This clone is a singleton in its sample. The antigen is undetermined. Generated by immunoSEQ multiplex PCR, the TCRdb table keeps only in-frame clones and is missing some. The profile covers under 200,000 clones, with approximately 90% appearing a single time and around 1.5% taken by the ten largest. The CDR3 is 14 residues long. The junction had 6 bases not matched to a gene; V was cut back by 7 bases and J by 8 bases. The germline CDR1 and CDR2 sequences are LNHDA and SQIVND (reference sequence). The source was peripheral blood, collected on day 0 of AZD1222 vaccination. This TCR came from an adult in good health. V gene TRBV19 combines with J gene TRBJ1-6; 9 nucleotides line up with TRBD1. DNA of the CDR3: TGTGCCAGTATGCGGACAGGGGTTTATTCACCCCTCCACTTT. It codes for CASMRTGVYSPLHF.